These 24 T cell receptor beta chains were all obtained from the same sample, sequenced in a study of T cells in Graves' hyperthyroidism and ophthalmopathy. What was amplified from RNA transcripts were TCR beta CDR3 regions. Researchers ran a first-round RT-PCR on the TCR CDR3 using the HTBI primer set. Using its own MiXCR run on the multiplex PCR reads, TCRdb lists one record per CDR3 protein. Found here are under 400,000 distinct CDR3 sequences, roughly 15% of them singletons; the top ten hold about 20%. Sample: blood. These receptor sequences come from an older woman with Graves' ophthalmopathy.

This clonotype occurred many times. The CDR3 reads CASSLAGGGRDEQFF. As DNA, the CDR3 is TGTGCCAGCAGTTTAGCGGGAGGGGGTAGGGATGAGCAGTTCTTC. The chain combines TRBV12-3 or TRBV12-4 with TRBJ2-1; D perhaps matches TRBD2 (7 bases). Trimming left V 0 bases short and J 8 bases short, with 14 bases between. This CDR3 has 15 residues.

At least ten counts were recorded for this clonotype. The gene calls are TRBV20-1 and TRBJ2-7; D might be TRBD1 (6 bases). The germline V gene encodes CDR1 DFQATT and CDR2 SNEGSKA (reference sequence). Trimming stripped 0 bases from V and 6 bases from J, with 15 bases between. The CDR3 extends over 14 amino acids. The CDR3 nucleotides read TGCAGTGCTAGAGATGTTTTGCAGGGGATCGAGCAGTACTTC. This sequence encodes CSARDVLQGIEQYF.

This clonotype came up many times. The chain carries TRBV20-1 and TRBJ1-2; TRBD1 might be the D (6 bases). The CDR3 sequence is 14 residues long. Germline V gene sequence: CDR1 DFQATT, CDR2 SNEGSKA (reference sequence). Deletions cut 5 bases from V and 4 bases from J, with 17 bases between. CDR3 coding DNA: TGCAGTGCTCCGCAAGTCGTAGGGGGCTATGGCTACACCTTC. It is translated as CSAPQVVGGYGYTF.

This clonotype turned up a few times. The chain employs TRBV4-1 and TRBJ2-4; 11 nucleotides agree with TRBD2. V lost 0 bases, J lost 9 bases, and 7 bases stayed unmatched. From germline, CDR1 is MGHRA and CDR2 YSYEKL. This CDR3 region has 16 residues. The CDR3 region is CASSQDRSGRAGIQYF. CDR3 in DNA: TGCGCCAGCAGCCAAGATCGTAGCGGGAGGGCCGGCATTCAGTACTTC.

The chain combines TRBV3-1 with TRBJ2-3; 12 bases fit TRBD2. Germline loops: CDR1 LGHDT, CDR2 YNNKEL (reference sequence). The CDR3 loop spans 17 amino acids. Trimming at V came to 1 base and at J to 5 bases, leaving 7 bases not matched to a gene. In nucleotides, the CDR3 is TGTGCCAGCAGCCAAGTCCTTTTGACTAGCGGGAGAGATACGCAGTATTTT. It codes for CASSQVLLTSGRDTQYF.

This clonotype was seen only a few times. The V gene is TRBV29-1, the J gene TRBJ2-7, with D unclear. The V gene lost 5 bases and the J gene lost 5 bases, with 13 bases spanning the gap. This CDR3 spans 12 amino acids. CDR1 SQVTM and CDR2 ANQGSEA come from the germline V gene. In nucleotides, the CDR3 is TGCAGCGTTTCATATAGTGGCAACGAGCAGTACTTC. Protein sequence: CSVSYSGNEQYF.

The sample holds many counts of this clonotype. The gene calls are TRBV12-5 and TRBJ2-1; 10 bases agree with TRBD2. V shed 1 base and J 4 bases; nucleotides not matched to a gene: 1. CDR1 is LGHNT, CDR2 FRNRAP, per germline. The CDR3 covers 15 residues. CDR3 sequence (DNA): TGTGCTAGTGGTTTGGGACTAGCGGGTTACAATGAGCAGTTCTTC. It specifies CASGLGLAGYNEQFF. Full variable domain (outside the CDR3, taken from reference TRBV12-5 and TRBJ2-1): DARVTQTPRHKVTEMGQEVTMRCQPILGHNTVFWYRQTMMQGLELLAYFRNRAPLDDSGMPKDRFSAEMPDATLATLKIQPSEPRDSAVYFCASGLGLAGYNEQFFGPGTRLTVL.

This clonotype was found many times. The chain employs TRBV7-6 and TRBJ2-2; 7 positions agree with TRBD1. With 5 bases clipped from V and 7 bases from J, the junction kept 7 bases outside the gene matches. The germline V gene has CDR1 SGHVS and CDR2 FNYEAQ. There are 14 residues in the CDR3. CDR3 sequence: CASSMLQGNGELFF. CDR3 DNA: TGTGCCAGCAGCATGCTACAGGGGAACGGGGAGCTGTTTTTT.

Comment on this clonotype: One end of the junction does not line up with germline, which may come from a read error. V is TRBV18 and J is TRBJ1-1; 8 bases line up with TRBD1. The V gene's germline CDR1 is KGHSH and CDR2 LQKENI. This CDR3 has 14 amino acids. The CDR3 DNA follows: TGTGCCAGCTCACAGGACAGGGCCAACACTGAAGCTTCCTTT. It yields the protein CASSQDRANTEASF.

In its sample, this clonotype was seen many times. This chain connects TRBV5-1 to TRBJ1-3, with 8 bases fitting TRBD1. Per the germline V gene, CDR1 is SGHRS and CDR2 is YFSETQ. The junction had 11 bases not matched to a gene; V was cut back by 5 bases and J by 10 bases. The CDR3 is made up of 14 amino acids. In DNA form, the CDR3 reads TGCGCCAGCAGGCGGACAGGGACGGTCGGGACCATATATTTT. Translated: CASRRTGTVGTIYF.

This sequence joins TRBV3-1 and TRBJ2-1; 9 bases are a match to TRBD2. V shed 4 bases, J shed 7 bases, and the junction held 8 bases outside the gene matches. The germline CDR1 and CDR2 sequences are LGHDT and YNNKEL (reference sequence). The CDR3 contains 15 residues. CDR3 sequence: CASSLMAGGWNEQFF. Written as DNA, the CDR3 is TGTGCCAGCAGCCTCATGGCGGGAGGGTGGAATGAGCAGTTCTTC.

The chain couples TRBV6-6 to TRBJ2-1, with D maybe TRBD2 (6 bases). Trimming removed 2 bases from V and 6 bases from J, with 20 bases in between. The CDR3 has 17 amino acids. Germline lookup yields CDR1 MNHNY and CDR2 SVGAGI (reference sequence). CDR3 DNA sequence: TGTGCCAGCAGTTACGGGGGTCGGGGGTTTCCCCTCAATGAGCAGTTCTTC. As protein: CASSYGGRGFPLNEQFF.

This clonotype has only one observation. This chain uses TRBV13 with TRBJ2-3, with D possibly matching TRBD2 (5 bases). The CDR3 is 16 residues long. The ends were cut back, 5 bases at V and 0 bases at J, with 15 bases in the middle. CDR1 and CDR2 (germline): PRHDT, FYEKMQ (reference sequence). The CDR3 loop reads CASSVAAGRSTDTQYF. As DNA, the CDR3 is TGTGCCAGCAGCGTAGCTGCGGGCCGGAGCACAGATACGCAGTATTTT.

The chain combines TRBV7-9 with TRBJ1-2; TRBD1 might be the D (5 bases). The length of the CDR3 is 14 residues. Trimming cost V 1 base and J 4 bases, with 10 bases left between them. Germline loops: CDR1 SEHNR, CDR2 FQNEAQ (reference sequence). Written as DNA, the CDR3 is TGTGCCAGCAGCTTAGGCAGGGCAAGCTATGGCTACACCTTC. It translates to CASSLGRASYGYTF.

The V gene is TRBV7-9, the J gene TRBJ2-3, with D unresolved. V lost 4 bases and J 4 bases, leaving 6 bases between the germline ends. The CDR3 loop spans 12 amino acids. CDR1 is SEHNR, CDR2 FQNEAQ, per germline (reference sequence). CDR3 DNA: TGTGCCAGCAGCTACAATTCAGATACGCAGTATTTT. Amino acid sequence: CASSYNSDTQYF.

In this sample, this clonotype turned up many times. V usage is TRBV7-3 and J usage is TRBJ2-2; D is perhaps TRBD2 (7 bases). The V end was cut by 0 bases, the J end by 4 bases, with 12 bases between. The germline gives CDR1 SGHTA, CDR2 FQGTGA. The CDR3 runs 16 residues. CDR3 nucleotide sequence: TGTGCCAGCAGCTTAACCGCAGGGGAGGGCACCGGGGAGCTGTTTTTT. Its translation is CASSLTAGEGTGELFF.

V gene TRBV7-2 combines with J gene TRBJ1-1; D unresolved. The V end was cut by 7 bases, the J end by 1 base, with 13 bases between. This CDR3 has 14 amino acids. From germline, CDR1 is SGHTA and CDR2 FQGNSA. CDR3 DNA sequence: TGTGCCAGCACCCTGAGCGGCGGGAACACTGAAGCTTTCTTT. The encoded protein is CASTLSGGNTEAFF.

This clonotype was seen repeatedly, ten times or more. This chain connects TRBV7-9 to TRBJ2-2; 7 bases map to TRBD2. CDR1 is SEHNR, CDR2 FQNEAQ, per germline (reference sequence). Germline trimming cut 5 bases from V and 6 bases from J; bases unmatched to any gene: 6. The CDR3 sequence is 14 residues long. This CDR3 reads CASSQGAGAGELFF. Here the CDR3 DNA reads TGTGCCAGCAGCCAGGGTGCGGGAGCCGGGGAGCTGTTTTTT.

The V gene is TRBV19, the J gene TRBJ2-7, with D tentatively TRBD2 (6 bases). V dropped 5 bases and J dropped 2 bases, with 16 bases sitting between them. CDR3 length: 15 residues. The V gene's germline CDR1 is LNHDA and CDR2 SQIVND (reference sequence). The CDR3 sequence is CASSVTGGTAYEQYF. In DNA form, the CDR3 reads TGTGCCAGTAGTGTTACAGGCGGGACCGCCTACGAGCAGTACTTC.

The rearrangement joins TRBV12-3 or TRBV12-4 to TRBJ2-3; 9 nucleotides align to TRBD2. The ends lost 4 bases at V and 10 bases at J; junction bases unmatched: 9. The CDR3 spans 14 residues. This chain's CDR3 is CASSYRAGGFPQYF. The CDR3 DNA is TGTGCCAGCAGTTACCGGGCGGGAGGGTTCCCGCAGTATTTT.

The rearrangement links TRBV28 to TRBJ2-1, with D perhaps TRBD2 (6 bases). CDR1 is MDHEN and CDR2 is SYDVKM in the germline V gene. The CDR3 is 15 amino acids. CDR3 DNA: TGTGGAACAAATGAGCGGGCGAGCTCCTACAATGAGCAGTTCTTC. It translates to CGTNERASSYNEQFF.

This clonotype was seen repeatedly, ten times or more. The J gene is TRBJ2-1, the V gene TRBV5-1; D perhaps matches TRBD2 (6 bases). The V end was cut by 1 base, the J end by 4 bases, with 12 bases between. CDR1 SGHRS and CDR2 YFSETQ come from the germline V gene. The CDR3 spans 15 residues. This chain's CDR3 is CASSLLASGYNEQFF. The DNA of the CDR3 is TGCGCCAGCAGCTTGCTAGCGAGCGGTTACAATGAGCAGTTCTTC.

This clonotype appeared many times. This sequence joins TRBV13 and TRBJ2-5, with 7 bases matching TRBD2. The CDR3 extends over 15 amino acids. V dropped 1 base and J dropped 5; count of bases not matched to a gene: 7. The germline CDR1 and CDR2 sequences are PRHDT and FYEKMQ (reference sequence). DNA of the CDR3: TGTGCCAGCAGCTTAGAGGGCAGGGAGGGGGAGACCCAGTACTTC. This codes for CASSLEGREGETQYF.

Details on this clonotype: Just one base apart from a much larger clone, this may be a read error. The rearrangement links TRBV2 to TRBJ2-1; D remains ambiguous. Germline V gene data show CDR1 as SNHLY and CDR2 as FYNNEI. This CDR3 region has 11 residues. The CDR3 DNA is TGTGCCAGCGGGCGAACGAATGGGCAGTTCTTC. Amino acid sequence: CASGRTNGQFF.